This TCR beta chain was documented in a study of identical twins. TCRdb reprocessed the 5' RACE reads with MiXCR, giving one entry per CDR3 protein. Here the sample spans approximately 1.8 million distinct CDR3 sequences, around a third being singletons. The sequencing sample was made of cord blood. The origin of this receptor is a newborn girl in good health.

CDR3 DNA sequence: TGCAGTCCTTTCTACGAGCAGTACTTC. Its translation: CSPFYEQYF. V usage is TRBV20-1 and J usage is TRBJ2-7, with no clear D. The germline gives CDR1 DFQATT, CDR2 SNEGSKA (reference sequence). V was shortened by 8 bases and J by 3 bases, with 5 bases between the two germline ends. This CDR3 contains 9 residues.